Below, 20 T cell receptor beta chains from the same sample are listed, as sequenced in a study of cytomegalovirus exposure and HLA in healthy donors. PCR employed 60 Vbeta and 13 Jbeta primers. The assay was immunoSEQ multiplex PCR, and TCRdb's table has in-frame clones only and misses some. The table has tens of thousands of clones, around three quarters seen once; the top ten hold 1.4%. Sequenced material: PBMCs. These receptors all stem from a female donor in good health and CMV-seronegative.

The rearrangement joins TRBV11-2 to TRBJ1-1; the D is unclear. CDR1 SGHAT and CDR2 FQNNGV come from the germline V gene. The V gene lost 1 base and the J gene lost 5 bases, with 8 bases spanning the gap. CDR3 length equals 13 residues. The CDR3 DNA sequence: TGTGCCAGCAGCTTAGCCGGGTGGACTGAAGCTTTCTTT. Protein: CASSLAGWTEAFF. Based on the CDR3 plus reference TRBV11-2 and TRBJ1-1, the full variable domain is EAGVAQSPRYKIIEKRQSVAFWCNPISGHATLYWYQQILGQGPKLLIQFQNNGVVDDSQLPKDRFSAERLKGVDSTLKIQPAKLEDSAVYLCASSLAGWTEAFFGQGTRLTVV.

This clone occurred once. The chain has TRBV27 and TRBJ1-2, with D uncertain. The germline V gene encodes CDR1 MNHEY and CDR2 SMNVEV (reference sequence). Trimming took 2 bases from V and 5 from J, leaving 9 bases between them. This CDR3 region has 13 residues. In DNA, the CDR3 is TGTGCCAGCAGTTTAGGGCAGCATTATGGCTACACCTTC. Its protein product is CASSLGQHYGYTF.

CDR3 sequence reads: CASSRREGGDEKLFF. In nucleotides, the CDR3 is TGCGCCAGCAGCCGGAGGGAGGGCGGTGATGAAAAACTGTTTTTT. The chain employs TRBV5-1 and TRBJ1-4, with D hard to call. The CDR3 runs 15 residues. Germline CDR1 is SGHRS and CDR2 is YFSETQ. The V end lost 4 bases, the J end lost 6 bases, and 16 bases lay between the germline ends.

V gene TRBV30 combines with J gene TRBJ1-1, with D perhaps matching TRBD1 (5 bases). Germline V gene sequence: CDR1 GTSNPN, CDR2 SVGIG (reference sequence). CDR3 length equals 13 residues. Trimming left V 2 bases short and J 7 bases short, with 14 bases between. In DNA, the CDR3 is TGTGCCTGGAGTAGTACAGGTAGGGATGAAGCTTTCTTT. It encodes CAWSSTGRDEAFF.

This CDR3 is CASSLNAGGRDEQFF. CDR3 sequence (DNA): TGTGCCAGCAGCTTAAATGCAGGGGGCCGCGATGAGCAGTTCTTC. This rearrangement joins TRBV7-3 to TRBJ2-1, with 8 bases that match TRBD1. The V segment lost 1 base and the J segment 8 bases; nucleotides outside the gene matches: 7. In germline, CDR1 is SGHTA, CDR2 FQGTGA. The length of the CDR3 is 15 residues.

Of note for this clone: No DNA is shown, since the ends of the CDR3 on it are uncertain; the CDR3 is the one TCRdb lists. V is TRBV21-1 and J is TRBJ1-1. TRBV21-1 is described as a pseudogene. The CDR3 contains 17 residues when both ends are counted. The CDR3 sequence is CASSKSVAEGSPREAFF.

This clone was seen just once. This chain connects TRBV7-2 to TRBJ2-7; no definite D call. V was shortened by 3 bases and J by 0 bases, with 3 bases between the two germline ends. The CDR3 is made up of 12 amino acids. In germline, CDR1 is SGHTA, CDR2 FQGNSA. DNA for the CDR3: TGTGCCAGCAGCTTCTCCTCCTACGAGCAGTACTTC. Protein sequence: CASSFSSYEQYF.

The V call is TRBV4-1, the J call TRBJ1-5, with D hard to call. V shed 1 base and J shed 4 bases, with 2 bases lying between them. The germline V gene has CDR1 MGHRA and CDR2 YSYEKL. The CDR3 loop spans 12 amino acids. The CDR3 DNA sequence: TGCGCCAGCAGCCAAGTAAATCAGCCCCAGCATTTT. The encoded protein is CASSQVNQPQHF.

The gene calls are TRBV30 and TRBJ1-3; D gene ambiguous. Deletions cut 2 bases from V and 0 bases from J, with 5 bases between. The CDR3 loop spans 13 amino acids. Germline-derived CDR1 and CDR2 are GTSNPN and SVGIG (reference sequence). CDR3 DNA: TGTGCCTGGAGTCTCTCCTCTGGAAACACCATATATTTT. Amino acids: CAWSLSSGNTIYF.

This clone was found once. CDR3 coding DNA: TGTGCCAGCAGCTTATTACTCCCCCAGGGGCAGGACTATGGCTACACCTTC. Translated: CASSLLLPQGQDYGYTF. V is TRBV7-9 and J is TRBJ1-2; the D gene is possibly TRBD1 (6 bases). The CDR3 consists of 17 residues. Germline V gene lookup returns CDR1 SEHNR and CDR2 FQNEAQ (reference sequence). V was pared by 2 bases and J by 3 bases, with 19 bases between.

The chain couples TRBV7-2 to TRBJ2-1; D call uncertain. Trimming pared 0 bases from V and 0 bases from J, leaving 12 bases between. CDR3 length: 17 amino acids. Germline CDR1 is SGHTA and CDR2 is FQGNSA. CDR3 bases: TGTGCCAGCAGCTTAGCGGGTGGGTGGAGCTCCTACAATGAGCAGTTCTTC. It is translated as CASSLAGGWSSYNEQFF. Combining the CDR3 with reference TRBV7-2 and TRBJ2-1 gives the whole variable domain GAGVSQSPSNKVTEKGKDVELRCDPISGHTALYWYRQSLGQGLEFLIYFQGNSAPDKSGLPSDRFSAERTGGSVSTLTIQRTQQEDSAVYLCASSLAGGWSSYNEQFFGPGTRLTVL.

This chain's CDR3 is CASSITGNYEQYF. DNA for the CDR3: TGTGCCAGTAGTATAACAGGGAACTACGAGCAGTACTTC. The chain has TRBV19 and TRBJ2-7; D is perhaps TRBD1 (6 bases). The V gene's germline CDR1 is LNHDA and CDR2 SQIVND (reference sequence). Between the trimmed V and J ends, which lost 2 bases and 3 bases, there was a span of 8 bases. The CDR3 totals 13 residues.

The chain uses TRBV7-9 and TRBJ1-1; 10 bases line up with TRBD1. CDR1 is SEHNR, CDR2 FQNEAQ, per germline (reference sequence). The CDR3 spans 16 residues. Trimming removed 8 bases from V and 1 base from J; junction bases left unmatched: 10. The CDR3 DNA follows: TGTGCCAGCCTGGGACAGGGGATAAGGGGGAACACTGAAGCTTTCTTT. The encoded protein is CASLGQGIRGNTEAFF.

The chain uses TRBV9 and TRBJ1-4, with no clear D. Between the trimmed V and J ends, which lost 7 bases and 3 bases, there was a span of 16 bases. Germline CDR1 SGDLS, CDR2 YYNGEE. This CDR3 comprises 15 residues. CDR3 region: CASGRTAAANEKLFF. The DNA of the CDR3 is TGTGCCAGCGGGAGGACGGCGGCGGCTAATGAAAAACTGTTTTTT.

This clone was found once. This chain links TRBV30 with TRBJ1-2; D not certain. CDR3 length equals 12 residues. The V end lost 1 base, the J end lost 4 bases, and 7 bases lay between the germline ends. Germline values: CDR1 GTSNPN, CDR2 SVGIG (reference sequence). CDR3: CAWSGIFYGYTF. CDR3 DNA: TGTGCCTGGAGTGGTATTTTCTATGGCTACACCTTC.

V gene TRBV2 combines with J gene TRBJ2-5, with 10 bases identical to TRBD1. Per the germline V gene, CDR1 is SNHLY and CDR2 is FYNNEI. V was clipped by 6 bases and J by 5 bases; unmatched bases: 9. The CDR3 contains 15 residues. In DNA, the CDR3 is TGTGCCAGCAGCGCACGACAGGGGGCAAGGGAGACCCAGTACTTC. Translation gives CASSARQGARETQYF.

The CDR3 is CASSREGLIEKLFF. CDR3 coding DNA: TGTGCCAGCAGTCGGGAGGGTTTGATTGAAAAACTGTTTTTT. J is TRBJ1-4 and V is TRBV6-1; no clear D. The CDR3 is made up of 14 amino acids. V lost 5 bases, J lost 7 bases, and 14 bases lay in between. CDR1 is MNHNS and CDR2 is SASEGT in the germline V gene.

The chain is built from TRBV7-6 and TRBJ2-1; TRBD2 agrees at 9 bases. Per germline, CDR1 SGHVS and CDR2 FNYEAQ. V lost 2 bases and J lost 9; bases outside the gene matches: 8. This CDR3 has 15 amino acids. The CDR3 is CASSLRRGGAGEQFF. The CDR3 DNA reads TGTGCCAGCAGCTTACGTCGCGGGGGGGCAGGTGAGCAGTTCTTC.

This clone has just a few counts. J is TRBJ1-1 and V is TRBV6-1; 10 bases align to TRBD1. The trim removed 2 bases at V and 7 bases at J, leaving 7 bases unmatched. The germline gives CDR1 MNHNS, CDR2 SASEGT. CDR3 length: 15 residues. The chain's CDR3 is CASSEPPDRGVEAFF. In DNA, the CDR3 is TGTGCCAGCAGTGAACCTCCGGACAGGGGGGTTGAAGCTTTCTTT.

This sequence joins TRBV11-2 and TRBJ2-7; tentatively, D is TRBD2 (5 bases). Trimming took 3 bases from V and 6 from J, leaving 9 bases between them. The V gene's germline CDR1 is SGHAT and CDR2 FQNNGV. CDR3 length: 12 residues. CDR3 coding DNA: TGTGCCAGCAGCTTTCGGGGTTGCGAGCAGTACTTC. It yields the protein CASSFRGCEQYF.